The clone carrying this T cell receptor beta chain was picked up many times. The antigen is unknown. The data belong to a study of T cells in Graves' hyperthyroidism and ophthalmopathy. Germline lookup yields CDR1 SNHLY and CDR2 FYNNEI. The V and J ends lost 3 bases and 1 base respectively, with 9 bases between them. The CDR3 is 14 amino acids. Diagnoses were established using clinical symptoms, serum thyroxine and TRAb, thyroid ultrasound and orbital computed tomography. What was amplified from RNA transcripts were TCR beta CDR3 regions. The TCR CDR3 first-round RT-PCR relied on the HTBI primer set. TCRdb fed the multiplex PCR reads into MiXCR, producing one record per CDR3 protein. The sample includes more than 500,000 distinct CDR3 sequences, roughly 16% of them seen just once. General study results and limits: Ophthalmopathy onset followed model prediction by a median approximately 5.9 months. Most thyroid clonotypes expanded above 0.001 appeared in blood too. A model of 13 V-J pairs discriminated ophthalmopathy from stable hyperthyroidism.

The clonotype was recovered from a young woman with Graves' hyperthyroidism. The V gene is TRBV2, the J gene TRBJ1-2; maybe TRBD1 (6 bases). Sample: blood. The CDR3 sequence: CASSDGGRNYGYTF. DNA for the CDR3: TGTGCCAGCAGTGACGGGGGGCGTAACTATGGCTACACCTTC.